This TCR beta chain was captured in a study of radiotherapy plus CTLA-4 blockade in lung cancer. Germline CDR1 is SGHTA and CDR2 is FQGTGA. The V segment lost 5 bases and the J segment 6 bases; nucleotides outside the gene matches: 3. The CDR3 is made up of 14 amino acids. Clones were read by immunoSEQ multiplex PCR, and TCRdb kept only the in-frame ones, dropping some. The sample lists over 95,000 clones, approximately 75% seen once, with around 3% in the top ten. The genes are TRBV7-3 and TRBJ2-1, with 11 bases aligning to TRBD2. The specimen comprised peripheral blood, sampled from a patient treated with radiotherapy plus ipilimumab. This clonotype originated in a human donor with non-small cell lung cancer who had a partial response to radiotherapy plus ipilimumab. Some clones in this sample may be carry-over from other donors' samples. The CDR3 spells CASSQGLAVNEQFF. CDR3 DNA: TGTGCCAGCAGCCAGGGACTAGCGGTCAATGAGCAGTTCTTC.